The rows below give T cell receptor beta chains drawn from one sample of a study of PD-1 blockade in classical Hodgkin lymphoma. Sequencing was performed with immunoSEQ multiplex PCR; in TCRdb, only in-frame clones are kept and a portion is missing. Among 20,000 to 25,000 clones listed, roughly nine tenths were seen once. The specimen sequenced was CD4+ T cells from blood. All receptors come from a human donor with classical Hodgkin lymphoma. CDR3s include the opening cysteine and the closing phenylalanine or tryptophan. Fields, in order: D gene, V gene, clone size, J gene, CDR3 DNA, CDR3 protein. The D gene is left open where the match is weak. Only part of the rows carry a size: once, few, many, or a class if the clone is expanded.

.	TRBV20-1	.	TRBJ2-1	TGCAGTGCTAGAGGGGACGGTGAGCAGTTCTTC	CSARGDGEQFF
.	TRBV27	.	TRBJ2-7	TGTGCCAGCAGTACTACAGGGCCTCTATACTCCTACGAGCAGTACTTC	CASSTTGPLYSYEQYF
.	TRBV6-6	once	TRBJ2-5	TGTGCCAGCAGTGCCCGGCGGGGGCGGGTAGAGACCCAGTACTTC	CASSARRGRVETQYF
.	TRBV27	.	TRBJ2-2	TGTGCCAGCAGAGACGACAGGACGAACACCGGGGAGCTGTTTTTT	CASRDDRTNTGELFF
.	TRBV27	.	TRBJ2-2	TGTGCCAGCAGTATAGCGGAGAGGACCGGGGAGCTGTTTTTT	CASSIAERTGELFF
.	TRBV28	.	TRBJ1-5	TGTGCCAGCAGTTTTGTGGGGGCGGGCAATCAGCCCCAGCATTTT	CASSFVGAGNQPQHF
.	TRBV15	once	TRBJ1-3	TGTGCCACCAGCAGAGATAGGTCCTTCTCTGGAAACACCATATATTTT	CATSRDRSFSGNTIYF
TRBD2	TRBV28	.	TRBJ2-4	TGTGCCAGCAGTTTTTGGGGGGGGGCCAAAAACATTCAGTACTTC	CASSFWGGAKNIQYF
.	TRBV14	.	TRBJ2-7	TGTGCCAGCAGCCAAGCCTACGGGGACGGAGTACGAAAGTACTTC	CASSQAYGDGVRKYF
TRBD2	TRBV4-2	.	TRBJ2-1	TGTGCCAGCAGCCAAGATAGACTAGCGGGGGGGCGAAATGAGCAGTTCTTC	CASSQDRLAGGRNEQFF
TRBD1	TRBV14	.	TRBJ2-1	TGTGCCAGCACCCCCCAAGTAGGAGGACAGGGCACAACTTTCATTGGTGAGCAGTTCTTC	CASTPQVGGQGTTFIGEQFF
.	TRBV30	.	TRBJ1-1	TGTGCCTGGAGTTTCAGTAGGGACACTGAAGCTTTCTTT	CAWSFSRDTEAFF
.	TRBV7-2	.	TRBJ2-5	TGTGCCAGCAGCTTTTCAGGGAGCGTTGAGACCCAGTACTTC	CASSFSGSVETQYF
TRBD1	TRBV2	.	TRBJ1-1	TGTGCCAGCAGGGGGGGGACAGGGATGACTGAAGCTTTCTTT	CASRGGTGMTEAFF
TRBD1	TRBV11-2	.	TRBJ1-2	TGTGCCAGCAGCCAGCGCCAGGGGGTCGGGGGCTACACCTTC	CASSQRQGVGGYTF
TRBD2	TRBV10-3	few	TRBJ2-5	TGTGCCATCAGTTCAACCGGGGGGGCCGTAGGAGAGACCCAGTACTTC	CAISSTGGAVGETQYF
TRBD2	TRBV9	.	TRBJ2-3	TGTGCCAGCAGCTTCCGGGGACTAGGTGAAGATACGCAGTATTTT	CASSFRGLGEDTQYF
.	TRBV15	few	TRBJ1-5	TGTGCCACCAGCAGAGTAGCACAGAGAAATCAGCCCCAGCATTTT	CATSRVAQRNQPQHF
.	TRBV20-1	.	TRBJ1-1	TGCAGTGCTAGAGGCACTATGGGGGCTTTCTTT	CSARGTMGAFF
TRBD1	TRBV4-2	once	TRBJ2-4	TGTGCCAGCAGCCCTCAGGGGGCTAAAAACATTCAGTACTTC	CASSPQGAKNIQYF
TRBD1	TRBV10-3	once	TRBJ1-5	TGTGCCACGGGACCGACAGGGGCGAATCAGCCCCAGCATTTT	CATGPTGANQPQHF
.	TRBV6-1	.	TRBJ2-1	TGTGCCAGCAGTGACCCTCGTGGGGTAAACTACAATGAGCAGTTCTTC	CASSDPRGVNYNEQFF
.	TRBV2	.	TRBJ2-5	TGTGCCAGCAGCCCCAGGACGGGGGCTGGGAAGACCCAGTACTTC	CASSPRTGAGKTQYF
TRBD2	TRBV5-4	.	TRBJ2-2	TGTGCCAGCACTTTTAGCGGGGGGCCCTCCGGGGAGCTGTTTTTT	CASTFSGGPSGELFF
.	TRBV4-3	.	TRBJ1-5	TGCGCCAGCAGCCAAGGCTTAGAAAGGGATCAGCCCCAGCATTTT	CASSQGLERDQPQHF
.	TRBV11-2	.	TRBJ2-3	TGTGCCAGCAGCCCCTCTAGCACAGATACGCAGTATTTT	CASSPSSTDTQYF
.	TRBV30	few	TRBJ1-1	TGTGCCTGGATCTTGCCGGGCTGGGGCACTGAAGCTTTCTTT	CAWILPGWGTEAFF
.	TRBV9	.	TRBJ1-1	TGTGCCAGCAGCGTAGCTAGATCCGGGACAGAAGCTTTCTTT	CASSVARSGTEAFF
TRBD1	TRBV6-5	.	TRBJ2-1	TGTGCCAGCAGTGCCCCCGGGACAGGCCCGGCGTTCTTC	CASSAPGTGPAFF
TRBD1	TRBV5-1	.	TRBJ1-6	TGCGCCAGCAGTCGGGACAGGGGTGCCTCACCCCTCCACTTT	CASSRDRGASPLHF
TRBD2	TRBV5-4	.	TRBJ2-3	TGTGCCAGCAGCGTGGGACTAGCGGACACAGATACGCAGTATTTT	CASSVGLADTDTQYF
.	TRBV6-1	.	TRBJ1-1	TGTGCCAGCAGGATGGGGAATGCGAACACTGAAGCTTTCTTT	CASRMGNANTEAFF
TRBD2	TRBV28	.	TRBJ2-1	TGTGCCAGCAGGGGCGACGGGACTACACCCAATGAGCAGTTCTTC	CASRGDGTTPNEQFF
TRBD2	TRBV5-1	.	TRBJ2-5	TGCGCCAGCAGGAATGGGCTAGCGGGGGAAGAGACCCAGTACTTC	CASRNGLAGEETQYF
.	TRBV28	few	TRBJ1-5	TGTGCCAGCAGTTTGACAGCCCTAGCAATGCAGCCCCAGCATTTT	CASSLTALAMQPQHF
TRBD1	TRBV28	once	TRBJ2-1	TGTGCCAGCAGTTTGCCCCCACCGGGGACAGGGGGCTCCGGCTCCTACAATGAGCAGTTCTTC	CASSLPPPGTGGSGSYNEQFF
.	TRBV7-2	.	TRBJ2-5	TGTGCCAGCAGCTTAGCGGTACAAGAGACCCAGTACTTC	CASSLAVQETQYF
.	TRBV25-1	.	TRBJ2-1	TGTGCCAGCAGTGACCCCGTCCATGAGCAGTTCTTC	CASSDPVHEQFF
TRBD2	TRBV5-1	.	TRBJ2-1	TGCGCCAGCAGCCCCCCCGCCGGGGGGTTCTATGAGCAGTTCTTC	CASSPPAGGFYEQFF
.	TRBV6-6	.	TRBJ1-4	TGTGCCAGCAGTTATACACCAGTTATCGCGGGGGAAAAACTGTTTTTT	CASSYTPVIAGEKLFF
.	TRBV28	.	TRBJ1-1	TGTGCCAGCGAGCGGGGACCGCCCGGGACTGAAGCTTTCTTT	CASERGPPGTEAFF
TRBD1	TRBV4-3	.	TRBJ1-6	TGCGCCAGCAGCCAAGCGCCGGGACAGGCTTCCTATAATTCACCCCTCCACTTT	CASSQAPGQASYNSPLHF
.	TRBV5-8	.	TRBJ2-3	TGTGCCAGCAGCCACGGACGGCTTGCCAACACAGATACGCAGTATTTT	CASSHGRLANTDTQYF
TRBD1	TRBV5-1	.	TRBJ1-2	TGCGCCAGCACCTTGACAGGGGGTCTCGATGGCTACACCTTC	CASTLTGGLDGYTF
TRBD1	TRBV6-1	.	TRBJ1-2	TGTGCCAGCAGTGGGACAGGGCTTTGGGGTGGCTACACCTTC	CASSGTGLWGGYTF
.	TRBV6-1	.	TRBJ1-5	TGTGCCAGCACTCCGACTTGGGGGAGCAATCAGCCCCAGCATTTT	CASTPTWGSNQPQHF
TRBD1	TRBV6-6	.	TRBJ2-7	TGTGCCAGCAGTTACGGTCAGGGGGCGGGGGAGCAGTACTTC	CASSYGQGAGEQYF
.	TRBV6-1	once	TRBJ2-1	TGTGCCAGCACCTTACCCCCGTTGGGCGGGGTGGGTCAGTTCTTC	CASTLPPLGGVGQFF
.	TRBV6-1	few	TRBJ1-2	TGTGCCAGCAGTGAACGGGGGGTGTATGGCTACACCTTC	CASSERGVYGYTF
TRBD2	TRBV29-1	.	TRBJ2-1	TGCAGCGTTGTCGCGGGAGGGCCTATGGATGAGCAGTTCTTC	CSVVAGGPMDEQFF
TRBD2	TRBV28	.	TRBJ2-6	TGTGCCAGCAGTTTTGGCGGGGGAAGCTCTGGGGCCAACGTCCTGACTTTC	CASSFGGGSSGANVLTF
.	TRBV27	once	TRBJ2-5	TGTGCCAGCAGTTCACGACGGGGAGCCGAGACCCAGTACTTC	CASSSRRGAETQYF
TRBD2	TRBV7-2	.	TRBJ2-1	TGTGCCAGCAGCGAGCCCCTAGCGGGCCTATCGTCCTACAATGAGCAGTTCTTC	CASSEPLAGLSSYNEQFF
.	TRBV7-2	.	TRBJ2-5	TGTGCCAGCAGCTTAGACTTGACGTCCCAGTACTTC	CASSLDLTSQYF
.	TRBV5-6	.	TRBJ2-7	TGTGCCAGCAGCTTGAGACGGTACGAGCAGTACTTC	CASSLRRYEQYF
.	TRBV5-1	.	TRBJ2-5	TGCGCCAGCAGCTTGTTTTCGGGGGCGGGAGAGACCCAGTACTTC	CASSLFSGAGETQYF
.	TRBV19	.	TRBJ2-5	TGTGCCAGTAGCACACTAGGAGTGAAAGAGACCCAGTACTTC	CASSTLGVKETQYF
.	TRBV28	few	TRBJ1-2	TGTGCCAGCAGTGAGCGTGCGTTCTATGGCTACACCTTC	CASSERAFYGYTF
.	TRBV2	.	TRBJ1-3	TGTGCCAGCAGGAAGGGACAAGGAAACACCATATATTTT	CASRKGQGNTIYF
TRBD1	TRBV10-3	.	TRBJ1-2	TGTGCCATCAGCCCGGACAGGCCCAACTTCTATGGCTACACCTTC	CAISPDRPNFYGYTF